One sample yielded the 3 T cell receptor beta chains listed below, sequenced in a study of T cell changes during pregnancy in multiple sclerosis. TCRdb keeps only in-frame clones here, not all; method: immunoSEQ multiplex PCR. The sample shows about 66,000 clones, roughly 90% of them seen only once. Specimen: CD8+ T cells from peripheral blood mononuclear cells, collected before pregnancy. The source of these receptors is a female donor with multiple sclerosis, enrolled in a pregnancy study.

CDR3 sequence (DNA): TGTGCCAGCAGCTTCGGAGGGGGCAATGGCTACACCTTC. It translates to CASSFGGGNGYTF. This sequence joins TRBV11-2 and TRBJ1-2; the match to TRBD1 covers 7 bases. Germline-derived CDR1 and CDR2 are SGHAT and FQNNGV. J lost 6 bases, V lost 3 bases, and 4 bases had no gene match. CDR3 length: 13 residues. The variable domain in full, with the rest retrieved from reference TRBV11-2 and TRBJ1-2, is EAGVAQSPRYKIIEKRQSVAFWCNPISGHATLYWYQQILGQGPKLLIQFQNNGVVDDSQLPKDRFSAERLKGVDSTLKIQPAKLEDSAVYLCASSFGGGNGYTFGSGTRLTVV.

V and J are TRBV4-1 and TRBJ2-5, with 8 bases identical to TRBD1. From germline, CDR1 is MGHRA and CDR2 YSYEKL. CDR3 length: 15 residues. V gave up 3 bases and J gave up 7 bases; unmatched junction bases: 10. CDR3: CASSHTTGEGGTQYF. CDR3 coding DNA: TGCGCCAGCAGCCATACGACAGGGGAAGGGGGGACCCAGTACTTC.

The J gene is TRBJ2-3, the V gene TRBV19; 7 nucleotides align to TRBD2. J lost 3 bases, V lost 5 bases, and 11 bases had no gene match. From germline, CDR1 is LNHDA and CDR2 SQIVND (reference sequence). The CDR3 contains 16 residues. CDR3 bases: TGTGCCAGTAGTGCCCTAAAGCCGGGGGGAACAGATACGCAGTATTTT. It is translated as CASSALKPGGTDTQYF.